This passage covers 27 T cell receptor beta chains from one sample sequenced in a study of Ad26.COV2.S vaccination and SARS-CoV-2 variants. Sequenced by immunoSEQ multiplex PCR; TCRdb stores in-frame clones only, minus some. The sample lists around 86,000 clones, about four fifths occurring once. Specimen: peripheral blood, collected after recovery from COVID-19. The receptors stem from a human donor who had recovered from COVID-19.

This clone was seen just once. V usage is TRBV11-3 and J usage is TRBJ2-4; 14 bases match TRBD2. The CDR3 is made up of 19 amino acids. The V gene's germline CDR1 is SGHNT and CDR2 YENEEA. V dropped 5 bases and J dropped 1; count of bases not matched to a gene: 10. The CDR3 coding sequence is TGTGCCAGCAGCCCGGGACTAGCGGGAGCGTGGGGCGCCAAAAACATTCAGTACTTC. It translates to CASSPGLAGAWGAKNIQYF.

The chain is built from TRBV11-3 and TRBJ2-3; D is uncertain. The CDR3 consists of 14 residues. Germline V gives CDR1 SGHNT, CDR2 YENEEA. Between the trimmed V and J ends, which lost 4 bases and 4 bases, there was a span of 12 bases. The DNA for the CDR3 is TGTGCCAGCAGCTCCCTCTTCGGACCAGATACGCAGTATTTT. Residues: CASSSLFGPDTQYF.

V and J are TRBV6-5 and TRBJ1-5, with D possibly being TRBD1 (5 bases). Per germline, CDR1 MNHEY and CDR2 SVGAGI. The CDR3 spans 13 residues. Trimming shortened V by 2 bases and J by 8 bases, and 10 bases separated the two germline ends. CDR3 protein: CASSYGGAEPQHF. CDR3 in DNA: TGTGCCAGCAGTTACGGCGGGGCTGAGCCCCAGCATTTT.

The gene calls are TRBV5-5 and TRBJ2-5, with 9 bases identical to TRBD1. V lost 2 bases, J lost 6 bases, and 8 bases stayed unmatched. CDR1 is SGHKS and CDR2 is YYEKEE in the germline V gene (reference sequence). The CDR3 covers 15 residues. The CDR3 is CASSLPTGGLKTQYF. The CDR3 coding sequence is TGTGCCAGCAGCTTACCGACAGGGGGATTGAAGACCCAGTACTTC.

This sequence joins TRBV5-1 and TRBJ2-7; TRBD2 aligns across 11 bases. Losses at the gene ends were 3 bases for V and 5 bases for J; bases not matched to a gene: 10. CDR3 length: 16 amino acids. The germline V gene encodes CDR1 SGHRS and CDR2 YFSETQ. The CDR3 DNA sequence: TGCGCCAGCAGCTCAGACTTAGCGGGAGGGCCGGACGAGCAGTACTTC. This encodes CASSSDLAGGPDEQYF.

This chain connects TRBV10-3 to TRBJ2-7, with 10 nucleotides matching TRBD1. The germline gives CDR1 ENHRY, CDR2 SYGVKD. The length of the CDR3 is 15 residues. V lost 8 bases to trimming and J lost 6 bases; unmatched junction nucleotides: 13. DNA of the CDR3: TGTGCCATCTCGGCCCCGGGACAGGGGTTGCTCGAGCAGTACTTC. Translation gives CAISAPGQGLLEQYF.

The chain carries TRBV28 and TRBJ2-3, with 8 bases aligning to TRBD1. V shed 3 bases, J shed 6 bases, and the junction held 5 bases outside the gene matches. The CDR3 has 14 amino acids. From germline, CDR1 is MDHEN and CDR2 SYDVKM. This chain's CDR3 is CASSFLRGPDTQYF. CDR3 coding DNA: TGTGCCAGCAGTTTTCTCAGGGGGCCGGATACGCAGTATTTT. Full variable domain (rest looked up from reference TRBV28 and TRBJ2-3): DVKVTQSSRYLVKRTGEKVFLECVQDMDHENMFWYRQDPGLGLRLIYFSYDVKMKEKGDIPEGYSVSREKKERFSLILESASTNQTSMYLCASSFLRGPDTQYFGPGTRLTVL.

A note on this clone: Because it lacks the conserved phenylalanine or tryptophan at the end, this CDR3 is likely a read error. Here the CDR3 reads CASSQWERDSWGYTS. CDR3 bases: TGCGCCAGCAGCCAATGGGAGCGGGACTCCTGGGGCTACACCTCC. The chain employs TRBV4-3 and TRBJ1-2, with a tentative D call TRBD1 (5 bases). V lost 2 bases and J lost 8, with 18 bases in between. The V gene's germline CDR1 is LGHNA and CDR2 YSLEER. CDR3 length: 15 amino acids.

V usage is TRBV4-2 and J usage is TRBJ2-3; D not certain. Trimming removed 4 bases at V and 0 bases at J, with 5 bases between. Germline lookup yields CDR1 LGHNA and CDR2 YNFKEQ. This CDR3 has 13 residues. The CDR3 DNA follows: TGTGCCAGCAGCCTCAGGAGCACAGATACGCAGTATTTT. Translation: CASSLRSTDTQYF.

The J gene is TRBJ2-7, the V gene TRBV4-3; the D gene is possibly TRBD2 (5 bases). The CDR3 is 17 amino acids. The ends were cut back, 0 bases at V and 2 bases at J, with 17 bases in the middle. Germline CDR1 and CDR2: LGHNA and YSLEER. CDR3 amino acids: CASSQDSPGSTPYEQYF. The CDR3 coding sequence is TGCGCCAGCAGCCAAGATTCGCCGGGATCTACGCCCTACGAGCAGTACTTC.

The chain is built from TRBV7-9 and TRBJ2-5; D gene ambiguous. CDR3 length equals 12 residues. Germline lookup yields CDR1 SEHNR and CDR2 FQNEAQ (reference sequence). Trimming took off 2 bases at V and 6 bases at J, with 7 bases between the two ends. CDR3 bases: TGTGCCAGCAGCTTATGGCTGAAGACCCAGTACTTC. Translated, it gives CASSLWLKTQYF.

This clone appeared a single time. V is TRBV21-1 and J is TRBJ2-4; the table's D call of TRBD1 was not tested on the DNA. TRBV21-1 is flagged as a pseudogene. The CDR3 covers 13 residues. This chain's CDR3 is CASSTKQGCIQYF. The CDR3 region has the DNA TGTGCCAGCAGCACTAAACAGGGGTGCATTCAGTACTTC.

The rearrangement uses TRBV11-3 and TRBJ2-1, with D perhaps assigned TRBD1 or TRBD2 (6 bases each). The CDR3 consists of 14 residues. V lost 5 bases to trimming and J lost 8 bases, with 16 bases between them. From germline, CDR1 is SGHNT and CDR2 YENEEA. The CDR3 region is CASSRGRGTDEQFF. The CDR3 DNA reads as TGTGCCAGCAGCCGGGGTAGGGGGACTGATGAGCAGTTCTTC.

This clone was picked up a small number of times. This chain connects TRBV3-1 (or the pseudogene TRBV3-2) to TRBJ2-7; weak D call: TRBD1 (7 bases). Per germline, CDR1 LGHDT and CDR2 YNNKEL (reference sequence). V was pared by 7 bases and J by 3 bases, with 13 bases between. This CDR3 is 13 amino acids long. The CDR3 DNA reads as TGTGCCAGCATGAGCAGGGGGGACTACGAGCAGTACTTC. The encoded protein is CASMSRGDYEQYF.

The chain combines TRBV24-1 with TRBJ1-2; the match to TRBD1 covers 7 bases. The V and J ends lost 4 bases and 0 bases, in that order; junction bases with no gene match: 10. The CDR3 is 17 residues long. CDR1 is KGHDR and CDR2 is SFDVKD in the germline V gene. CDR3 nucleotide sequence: TGTGCCACCAGTGAGGGACCGGGACAGACTGCTAACTATGGCTACACCTTC. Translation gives CATSEGPGQTANYGYTF.

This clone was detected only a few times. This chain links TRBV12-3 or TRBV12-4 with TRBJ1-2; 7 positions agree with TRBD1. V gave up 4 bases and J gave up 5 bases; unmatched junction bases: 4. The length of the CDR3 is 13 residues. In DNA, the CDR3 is TGTGCCAGCAGTTCCTCGACAGGGTATGGCTACACCTTC. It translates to CASSSSTGYGYTF.

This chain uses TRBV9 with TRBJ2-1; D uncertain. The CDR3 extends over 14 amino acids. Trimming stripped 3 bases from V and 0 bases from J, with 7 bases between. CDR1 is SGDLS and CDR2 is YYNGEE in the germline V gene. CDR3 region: CASSDGSSYNEQFF. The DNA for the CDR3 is TGTGCCAGCAGCGATGGGTCCTCCTACAATGAGCAGTTCTTC.

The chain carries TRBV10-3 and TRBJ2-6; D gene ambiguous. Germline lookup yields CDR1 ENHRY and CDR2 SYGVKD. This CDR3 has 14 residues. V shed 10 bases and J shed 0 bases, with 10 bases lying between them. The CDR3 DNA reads TGTGCCACCCAGACCAGCTCTGGGGCCAACGTCCTGACTTTC. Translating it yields CATQTSSGANVLTF.

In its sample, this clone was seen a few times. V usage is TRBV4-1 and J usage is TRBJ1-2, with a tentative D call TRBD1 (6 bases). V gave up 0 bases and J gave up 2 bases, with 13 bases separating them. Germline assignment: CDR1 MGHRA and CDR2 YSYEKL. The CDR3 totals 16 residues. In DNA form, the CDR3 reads TGCGCCAGCAGCCAAGAAAGCGGGGGGCGAAACTATGGCTACACCTTC. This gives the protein CASSQESGGRNYGYTF.

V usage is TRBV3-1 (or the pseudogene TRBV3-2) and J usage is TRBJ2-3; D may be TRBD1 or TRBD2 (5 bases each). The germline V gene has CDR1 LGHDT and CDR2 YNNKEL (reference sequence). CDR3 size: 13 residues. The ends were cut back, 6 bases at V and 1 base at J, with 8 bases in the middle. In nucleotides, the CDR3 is TGTGCCAGCAGTCGAGGGGGCACAGATACGCAGTATTTT. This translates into CASSRGGTDTQYF.

The CDR3 region is CASSLATDTQYF. The CDR3 bases are TGTGCCAGCAGCCTCGCCACAGATACGCAGTATTTT. V gene TRBV12-3 or TRBV12-4 combines with J gene TRBJ2-3, with D uncertain. Trimming stripped 6 bases from V and 2 bases from J, with 6 bases between. CDR3 length: 12 residues.

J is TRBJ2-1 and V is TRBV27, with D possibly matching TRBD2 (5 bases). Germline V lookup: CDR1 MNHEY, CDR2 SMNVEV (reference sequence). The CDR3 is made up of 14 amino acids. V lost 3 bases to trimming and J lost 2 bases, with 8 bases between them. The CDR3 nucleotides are TGTGCCAGCAGTTTTCTCGGGGCCTACAATGAGCAGTTCTTC. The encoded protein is CASSFLGAYNEQFF.

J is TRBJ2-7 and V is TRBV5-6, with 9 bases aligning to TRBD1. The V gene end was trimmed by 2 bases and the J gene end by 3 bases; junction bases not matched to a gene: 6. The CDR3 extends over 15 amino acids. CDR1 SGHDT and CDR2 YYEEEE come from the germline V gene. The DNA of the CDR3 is TGTGCCAGCAGCTTTATCGGGACAGGGCGCTACGAGCAGTACTTC. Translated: CASSFIGTGRYEQYF.

The CDR3 loop is CASGGGAGEYGTQYF. In DNA, the CDR3 is TGTGCCAGCGGGGGAGGAGCGGGAGAGTACGGTACGCAGTATTTT. This sequence joins TRBV11-2 and TRBJ2-3, with 8 bases that match TRBD2. V shed 8 bases and J 8 bases; nucleotides not matched to a gene: 15. From germline, CDR1 is SGHAT and CDR2 FQNNGV. The CDR3 totals 15 residues.

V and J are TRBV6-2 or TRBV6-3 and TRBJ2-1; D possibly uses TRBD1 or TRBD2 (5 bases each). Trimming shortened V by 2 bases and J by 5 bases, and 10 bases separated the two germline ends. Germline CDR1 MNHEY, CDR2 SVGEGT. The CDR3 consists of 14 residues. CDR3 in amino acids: CASSYLTGHNEQFF. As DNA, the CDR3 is TGTGCCAGCAGTTACCTTACGGGACACAATGAGCAGTTCTTC.

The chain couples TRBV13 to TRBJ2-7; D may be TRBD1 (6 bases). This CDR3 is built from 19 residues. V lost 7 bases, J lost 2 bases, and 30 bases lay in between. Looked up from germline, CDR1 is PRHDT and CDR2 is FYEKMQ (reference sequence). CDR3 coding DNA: TGTGCCAGCACCCGTCGCCCCCCCACAGGGAGAAAAGGGGCCTACGAGCAGTACTTC. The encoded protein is CASTRRPPTGRKGAYEQYF.

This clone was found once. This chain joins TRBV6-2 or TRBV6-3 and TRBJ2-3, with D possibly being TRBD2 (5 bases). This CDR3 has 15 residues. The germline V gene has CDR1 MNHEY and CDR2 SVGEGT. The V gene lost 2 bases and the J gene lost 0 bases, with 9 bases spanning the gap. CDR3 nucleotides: TGTGCCAGCAGTTACACGCGGACTAGCACAGATACGCAGTATTTT. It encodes CASSYTRTSTDTQYF.